Sequencing of this T cell receptor (beta chain) was carried out in a study of human T cells and chemical hapten exposure. Points from the study as a whole: Because all patients had alopecia, their immune responses might differ from healthy ones. In comparison with controls, expanded TCRs gave rise to a significantly larger number of large CDR3 similarity clusters.

Trimming removed 9 bases at V and 0 bases at J, with 17 bases between. The CDR3 sequence is 15 residues long. Germline values: CDR1 WSHSY, CDR2 SAAADI. This clonotype was counted many times. The antigen is unknown. Unique molecular identifiers were attached to individual cDNA molecules during library preparation. Each CDR3 protein is one row after TCRdb ran MiXCR on the RACE reads. Of some 250,000 distinct CDR3 sequences in the sample, over 7.5% were seen once. Stated time point: pre-sensitization, week 0. Noted treatment: therapeutic diphenylcyclopropenone sensitization with weekly scalp DPC. Sample donors consisted of patients with alopecia, aged 18 to 70 years, who were suitable for DPC.

The TCR comes from a man between 18 and 29 years old with alopecia areata. Some clones in this sample may be carry-over from other donors' samples. The V call is TRBV10-2, the J call TRBJ2-5; weak D call: TRBD1 (5 bases). Sequenced here: whole blood, sampled in connection with sensitization to the hapten diphenylcyclopropenone (DPC). The CDR3 nucleotides read TGCGCCAGTAGAGACAAGGGGCTTAACCAAGAGACCCAGTACTTC. Its translation is CASRDKGLNQETQYF.